Each of the 28 T cell receptor beta chains below was sequenced from the same sample in a study of blood T cell repertoires in COVID-19. Clones were sequenced by immunoSEQ multiplex PCR, and TCRdb holds only the in-frame ones, with some missing. The table lists roughly 270,000 clones, roughly 80% of them singletons. Sequenced material: PBMCs or T cells enriched from blood (not recorded which). All receptors come from a man aged 40-55 years who had been exposed to COVID-19.

The chain combines TRBV12-5 with TRBJ1-2; TRBD1 might be the D (5 bases). Per the germline V gene, CDR1 is LGHNT and CDR2 is FRNRAP. The V gene lost 0 bases and the J gene lost 1 base, with 9 bases spanning the gap. This CDR3 has 15 residues. CDR3 coding DNA: TGTGCTAGTGGTTTGGTACAGGCGGTTAACTATGGCTACACCTTC. The encoded protein is CASGLVQAVNYGYTF.

This clone was seen just once. This chain joins TRBV9 and TRBJ2-1, with no clear D. Germline values: CDR1 SGDLS, CDR2 YYNGEE. Trimming cost V 0 bases and J 7 bases, with 8 bases left between them. This CDR3 is 13 amino acids long. CDR3 DNA sequence: TGTGCCAGCAGCGTAGGAGTGGTGAATGAGCAGTTCTTC. This gives the protein CASSVGVVNEQFF.

V usage is TRBV10-3 and J usage is TRBJ2-1; TRBD2 aligns across 8 bases. J lost 2 bases, V lost 11 bases, and 14 bases had no gene match. CDR1 and CDR2 (germline): ENHRY, SYGVKD. This CDR3 is 16 amino acids long. CDR3 region: CASRPMGGGTYNEQFF. The CDR3, as DNA: TGTGCCTCTCGTCCCATGGGCGGGGGGACCTACAATGAGCAGTTCTTC.

V gene TRBV6-5 combines with J gene TRBJ1-2; D call uncertain. V was trimmed by 6 bases and J by 0 bases, leaving 11 bases between them. CDR1 and CDR2 (germline): MNHEY, SVGAGI. The CDR3 contains 14 residues. The CDR3 here is CASRRSKANYGYTF. In DNA, the CDR3 is TGTGCCAGCAGGAGAAGTAAAGCTAACTATGGCTACACCTTC.

This clone has a single count. The chain carries TRBV6-5 and TRBJ1-1; D is undetermined. Germline lookup yields CDR1 MNHEY and CDR2 SVGAGI. Trimming stripped 2 bases from V and 8 bases from J, with 9 bases between. The CDR3 is made up of 12 amino acids. CDR3 loop: CASSYPNGEAFF. CDR3 DNA: TGTGCCAGCAGTTACCCAAACGGGGAAGCTTTCTTT.

V gene TRBV5-4 combines with J gene TRBJ2-2; D not certain. Trimming left V 4 bases short and J 1 base short, with 8 bases between. The CDR3 runs 14 residues. CDR1 is SGHNT, CDR2 YYREEE, per germline (reference sequence). The CDR3 here is CASSPKRNTGELFF. The CDR3 nucleotides are TGTGCCAGCAGCCCTAAGCGGAACACCGGGGAGCTGTTTTTT. Supplemented by reference TRBV5-4 and TRBJ2-2, the full variable domain reads ETGVTQSPTHLIKTRGQQVTLRCSSQSGHNTVSWYQQALGQGPQFIFQYYREEENGRGNFPPRFSGLQFPNYSSELNVNALELDDSALYLCASSPKRNTGELFFGEGSRLTVL.

This chain joins TRBV27 and TRBJ2-7; 9 bases map to TRBD1. The V gene's germline CDR1 is MNHEY and CDR2 SMNVEV (reference sequence). The V segment lost 5 bases and the J segment 1 base; nucleotides outside the gene matches: 6. The CDR3 covers 15 residues. DNA for the CDR3: TGTGCCAGCAGTCTACAGGGGGCTCCTTCCTACGAGCAGTACTTC. Translation: CASSLQGAPSYEQYF.

V and J are TRBV30 and TRBJ2-3, with D possibly TRBD1 on 6 matching bases. Germline CDR1 is GTSNPN and CDR2 is SVGIG (reference sequence). The CDR3 is 15 amino acids. V was clipped by 5 bases and J by 2 bases, with 17 bases between them. The CDR3, as DNA: TGTGCCTGGGACAAAACCGGGACAAACACAGATACGCAGTATTTT. This translates into CAWDKTGTNTDTQYF.

This chain joins TRBV25-1 and TRBJ1-1; D remains unclear. CDR3 length: 11 residues. V lost 5 bases to trimming and J lost 11 bases, with 12 bases between them. Germline CDR1 reads MGHDK; CDR2 reads SYGVNS. CDR3 DNA sequence: TGTGCCAGCAGTCCAATGAGGGAGGCTTTCTTT. Translating gives CASSPMREAFF.

The chain couples TRBV5-4 to TRBJ2-1; D gene uncertain. The CDR3 is 12 amino acids. The V end lost 4 bases, the J end lost 7 bases, and 9 bases lay between the germline ends. CDR1 and CDR2 (germline): SGHNT, YYREEE (reference sequence). CDR3 sequence: CASSPDSNEQFF. CDR3 DNA sequence: TGTGCCAGCAGCCCAGACTCAAATGAGCAGTTCTTC.

The genes are TRBV6-5 and TRBJ2-3; possible D gene TRBD1, 5 bases. CDR1 MNHEY and CDR2 SVGAGI come from the germline V gene. CDR3 size: 14 residues. V was shortened by 5 bases and J by 0 bases, with 9 bases between the two germline ends. CDR3 loop: CASSPAGSTDTQYF. The CDR3 bases are TGTGCCAGCAGTCCAGCAGGGAGCACAGATACGCAGTATTTT.

The CDR3 bases are TGTGCCAGCAGCTTGGGCCGAGGAGGGAGGGAGACCCAGTACTTC. As protein: CASSLGRGGRETQYF. The chain combines TRBV5-8 with TRBJ2-5; a weak D match, TRBD2 (6 bases). CDR1 is SGHTS, CDR2 YDEGEE, per germline. The V end lost 0 bases, the J end lost 5 bases, and 14 bases lay between the germline ends. The CDR3 length is 15 residues.

This clone was detected only a few times. The chain recombines TRBV7-8 with TRBJ2-3; possibly TRBD2 for D (6 bases). V lost 2 bases and J 2 bases, leaving 8 bases between the germline ends. Germline V CDR1 and CDR2: SGHVS, FQNEAQ. This CDR3 is built from 14 residues. The chain's CDR3 is CASSLRDFTDTQYF. CDR3 nucleotides: TGTGCCAGCAGCTTACGGGACTTCACAGATACGCAGTATTTT.

The V gene is TRBV5-6, the J gene TRBJ1-2; 8 bases align to TRBD1. CDR1 SGHDT and CDR2 YYEEEE come from the germline V gene. This CDR3 comprises 14 residues. The junction had 8 bases not matched to a gene; V was cut back by 4 bases and J by 6 bases. The CDR3 protein is CASSSTGGGNGYTF. In nucleotides, the CDR3 is TGTGCCAGCAGCAGTACAGGGGGTGGGAATGGCTACACCTTC.

The rearrangement uses TRBV24-1 and TRBJ2-3; D perhaps matches TRBD1 (6 bases). Trimming pared 3 bases from V and 4 bases from J, leaving 13 bases between. Germline CDR1 is KGHDR and CDR2 is SFDVKD. The CDR3 loop spans 15 amino acids. The CDR3 region is CATSDQQGGADTQYF. The DNA of the CDR3 is TGTGCCACCAGTGATCAACAGGGCGGCGCAGATACGCAGTATTTT.

A single count supports this clone. This chain connects TRBV7-9 to TRBJ2-7; no clear D gene. CDR1 is SEHNR, CDR2 FQNEAQ, per germline (reference sequence). The V end was cut by 5 bases, the J end by 7 bases, with 12 bases between. This CDR3 comprises 12 residues. As DNA, the CDR3 is TGTGCCAGCAGCCGCGTTTCGTGGGAGCAGTACTTC. It is translated as CASSRVSWEQYF.

This clone came up a few times. This chain uses TRBV29-1 with TRBJ1-2; possible D gene TRBD1, 5 bases. The V end lost 5 bases, the J end lost 2 bases, and 12 bases lay between the germline ends. The CDR3 length is 13 residues. Germline CDR1 reads SQVTM; CDR2 reads ANQGSEA. The CDR3 here is CSVSPGQNYGYTF. As DNA, the CDR3 is TGCAGCGTTTCACCCGGACAAAACTATGGCTACACCTTC. The full variable domain, rest sourced from reference TRBV29-1 and TRBJ1-2, is SAVISQKPSRDICQRGTSLTIQCQVDSQVTMMFWYRQQPGQSLTLIATANQGSEATYESGFVIDKFPISRPNLTFSTLTVSNMSPEDSSIYLCSVSPGQNYGYTFGSGTRLTVV.

As regards this clone: Other nucleotide sequences in the sample specify the same CDR3. In nucleotides, the CDR3 is TGTGCCAGCAGACAAACTAGCGGGAGTTACGAGCAGTACTTC. Its translation is CASRQTSGSYEQYF. V usage is TRBV3-1 (or the pseudogene TRBV3-2) and J usage is TRBJ2-7; 11 bases map to TRBD2. Germline CDR1 reads LGHDT; CDR2 reads YNNKEL (reference sequence). V dropped 6 bases and J dropped 4; count of bases not matched to a gene: 5. CDR3 length: 14 residues.

The chain combines TRBV5-1 with TRBJ1-4; D may be TRBD1 (5 bases). Trimming took 3 bases from V and 8 from J, leaving 20 bases between them. Germline CDR1 SGHRS, CDR2 YFSETQ. This CDR3 contains 16 residues. The CDR3 nucleotides are TGCGCCAGCAGCTACCAGGGAAGTGGTGTTGGCGAAAAACTGTTTTTT. Protein: CASSYQGSGVGEKLFF.

About this clone itself: A much larger clone differs from this one at a single base, so this may be a read error. This chain uses TRBV9 with TRBJ2-7; 8 bases agree with TRBD1. The CDR3 length is 14 residues. The germline gives CDR1 SGDLS, CDR2 YYNGEE. Trimming removed 3 bases from V and 2 bases from J; junction bases left unmatched: 4. In DNA, the CDR3 is TGTGCCAGCAGCGCCCGGGACAGGCCCTACGAGCAGTACTTC. It yields the protein CASSARDRPYEQYF. Using reference TRBV9 and TRBJ2-7 for the parts outside the CDR3, the full variable domain is DSGVTQTPKHLITATGQRVTLRCSPRSGDLSVYWYQQSLDQGLQFLIQYYNGEERAKGNILERFSAQQFPDLHSELNLSSLELGDSALYFCASSARDRPYEQYFGPGTRLTVT.

CDR3 residues: CASSLGTGMGETQYF. The CDR3, as DNA: TGTGCCAGCAGCTTAGGGACAGGGATGGGAGAGACCCAGTACTTC. The rearrangement joins TRBV11-2 to TRBJ2-5, with 8 nucleotides matching TRBD1. Trimming at V came to 1 base and at J to 4 bases, leaving 5 bases not matched to a gene. This CDR3 has 15 residues. Germline V gives CDR1 SGHAT, CDR2 FQNNGV.

The chain carries TRBV11-2 and TRBJ1-6; TRBD1 matches at 8 bases. The CDR3 length is 18 residues. The V and J ends lost 3 bases and 9 bases, in that order; junction bases with no gene match: 16. Germline CDR1 reads SGHAT; CDR2 reads FQNNGV. For the CDR3, the DNA is TGTGCCAGCAGCTTTAGCGGGAGAGAGCAGGGGGCGAGTTCACCCCTCCACTTT. It codes for CASSFSGREQGASSPLHF.

CDR3: CATSDWTGGYGYTF. As DNA, the CDR3 is TGTGCCACCAGTGATTGGACAGGCGGCTATGGCTACACCTTC. The chain links TRBV24-1 to TRBJ1-2, with TRBD1 identical over 7 bases. This CDR3 is built from 14 residues. V lost 2 bases and J lost 4; bases outside the gene matches: 3. Germline V gene sequence: CDR1 KGHDR, CDR2 SFDVKD.

The genes are TRBV7-3 and TRBJ1-2; the D is unclear. CDR1 and CDR2 from the germline V gene are SGHTA and FQGTGA. This CDR3 contains 13 residues. V dropped 5 bases and J dropped 2 bases, with 9 bases sitting between them. CDR3 coding DNA: TGTGCCAGCAGCCCTGACAAGAACTATGGCTACACCTTC. Its protein product is CASSPDKNYGYTF.

This chain links TRBV5-1 with TRBJ2-7, with D tentatively TRBD2 (6 bases). Trimming left V 0 bases short and J 0 bases short, with 13 bases between. Germline V gene data show CDR1 as SGHRS and CDR2 as YFSETQ. The CDR3 has 16 residues. This CDR3 reads CASSLDGDLSSYEQYF. The DNA for the CDR3 is TGCGCCAGCAGCTTGGATGGGGACTTGAGCTCCTACGAGCAGTACTTC.

This clone was seen just once. J is TRBJ2-2 and V is TRBV24-1; D remains ambiguous. The V and J ends lost 3 bases and 4 bases respectively, with 11 bases between them. CDR1 is KGHDR and CDR2 is SFDVKD in the germline V gene. The CDR3 consists of 15 residues. The CDR3 nucleotides read TGTGCCACCAGTGATGGTGTGGCAGGCACCGGGGAGCTGTTTTTT. Protein product: CATSDGVAGTGELFF.

The chain couples TRBV24-1 to TRBJ2-1, with TRBD2 matching over 8 bases. CDR1 is KGHDR, CDR2 SFDVKD, per germline. V dropped 7 bases and J dropped 10; count of bases not matched to a gene: 8. This CDR3 region has 13 residues. The chain's CDR3 is CATSLAGGGEQFF. DNA of the CDR3: TGTGCCACCAGCTTGGCGGGAGGAGGCGAGCAGTTCTTC.

CDR3 region: CASIGSRVAYGYTF. The CDR3 bases are TGTGCCAGCATTGGTAGCAGGGTTGCCTATGGCTACACCTTC. The chain carries TRBV6-5 and TRBJ1-2, with a weak D call TRBD1 (5 bases). V gave up 7 bases and J gave up 4 bases, with 16 bases separating them. The CDR3 length is 14 residues. Germline CDR1 MNHEY, CDR2 SVGAGI.